The T cell receptor beta chain described here comes from a study of blood T cell repertoires in COVID-19. The method was immunoSEQ multiplex PCR; TCRdb's version includes in-frame clones alone and lacks a portion of them. Of tens of thousands of clones listed, approximately 88% were seen once; the top ten hold 6.5% to 8.5%. In germline, CDR1 is SGHTA, CDR2 FQGNSA. V trimming: 5 bases; J trimming: 10 bases; junction bases outside the gene matches: 6. This CDR3 spans 13 amino acids. This clone was detected only a few times. The chain combines TRBV7-2 with TRBJ2-5, with 11 bases fitting TRBD2. The sequencing input was peripheral blood. The clonotype originates from a woman of 80 years or more with acute or convalescent COVID-19. CDR3 region: CASSPRLAGNQYF. The CDR3 nucleotides are TGTGCCAGCAGCCCTAGACTAGCGGGGAACCAGTACTTC.